A selection of T cell receptor beta chains follows, all from one sample in a study of shared clonotypes between healthy human individuals. Using immunoSEQ multiplex PCR, the repertoire was profiled, and TCRdb retains in-frame clones only, with some absent. The sample shows under 1,100,000 clones, around 78% of them seen only once. Source material: memory CD4+ T cells from PBMCs. These receptors all stem from a man aged 18 to 30 in good health. Some clones in this sample may be carry-over from other donors' samples. The CDR3 runs from the conserved cysteine through the conserved F or W. Fields, in order: J gene, clone size, V gene, D gene, CDR3 protein, CDR3 DNA. The D gene is left open where the match is weak. Rows may omit the clone size; those that give it use once, few, many or a size class.

j_gene: TRBJ1-3; abundance: NA; v_gene: TRBV5-1; d_gene: NA; CDR3aa: CASSLGAPGSGNTIYF; CDR3nt: TGCGCCAGCAGCTTGGGGGCCCCGGGCTCTGGAAACACCATATATTTT
j_gene: TRBJ2-6; abundance: NA; v_gene: TRBV5-1; d_gene: NA; CDR3aa: CASSLAAGTQTGANVLTF; CDR3nt: TGCGCCAGCAGCTTGGCGGCAGGGACCCAAACTGGGGCCAACGTCCTGACTTTC
j_gene: TRBJ2-7; abundance: NA; v_gene: TRBV6-5; d_gene: NA; CDR3aa: CAAGTRSPYEQYF; CDR3nt: TGTGCCGCGGGCACCAGAAGCCCTTACGAGCAGTACTTC
j_gene: TRBJ2-4; abundance: NA; v_gene: TRBV20-1; d_gene: NA; CDR3aa: CSAGINIQYF; CDR3nt: TGCAGTGCTGGTATAAACATTCAGTACTTC
j_gene: TRBJ1-1; abundance: few; v_gene: TRBV6-1; d_gene: NA; CDR3aa: CASSDNQEGIGEAFF; CDR3nt: TGTGCCAGCAGTGATAATCAGGAGGGCATTGGTGAAGCTTTCTTT
j_gene: TRBJ2-1; abundance: NA; v_gene: TRBV30; d_gene: NA; CDR3aa: CAWSPVKEQFF; CDR3nt: TGTGCCTGGAGTCCCGTAAAAGAGCAGTTCTTC
j_gene: TRBJ2-7; abundance: once; v_gene: TRBV5-1; d_gene: TRBD1; CDR3aa: CASSLTGEYEQYF; CDR3nt: TGCGCCAGCAGTTTGACAGGGGAATACGAGCAGTACTTC
j_gene: TRBJ2-7; abundance: NA; v_gene: TRBV27; d_gene: NA; CDR3aa: CASRLGTISYEQYF; CDR3nt: TGTGCCAGCAGGTTAGGGACCATCTCCTACGAGCAGTACTTC
j_gene: TRBJ2-5; abundance: NA; v_gene: TRBV4-3; d_gene: TRBD2; CDR3aa: CASSQGAGREETQYF; CDR3nt: TGCGCCAGCAGCCAAGGAGCGGGAAGGGAAGAGACCCAGTACTTC
j_gene: TRBJ2-7; abundance: NA; v_gene: TRBV4-3; d_gene: TRBD1; CDR3aa: CASSHFRDSPYEQYF; CDR3nt: TGCGCCAGCAGCCATTTCCGGGACAGCCCCTACGAGCAGTACTTC
j_gene: TRBJ2-1; abundance: few; v_gene: TRBV2; d_gene: TRBD1; CDR3aa: CASRKFRRQGRNEQFF; CDR3nt: TGTGCCAGCAGAAAATTCAGAAGACAGGGCAGGAATGAGCAGTTCTTC
j_gene: TRBJ1-5; abundance: NA; v_gene: TRBV2; d_gene: NA; CDR3aa: CASSGSNGPNQPQHF; CDR3nt: TGTGCCAGCAGTGGATCAAACGGGCCAAATCAGCCCCAGCATTTT
j_gene: TRBJ1-2; abundance: NA; v_gene: TRBV7-8; d_gene: TRBD1; CDR3aa: CASSRTGVTGGYTF; CDR3nt: TGTGCCAGCAGCCGGACAGGGGTGACGGGCGGCTACACCTTC
j_gene: TRBJ1-2; abundance: NA; v_gene: TRBV27; d_gene: NA; CDR3aa: CASSFRGNYGYTF; CDR3nt: TGTGCCAGCAGTTTTAGGGGTAACTATGGCTACACCTTC
j_gene: TRBJ1-1; abundance: NA; v_gene: TRBV18; d_gene: NA; CDR3aa: CASSPRQGNTEAFF; CDR3nt: TGTGCCAGCTCACCACGCCAGGGGAACACTGAAGCTTTCTTT
j_gene: TRBJ1-2; abundance: NA; v_gene: TRBV7-8; d_gene: TRBD1; CDR3aa: CASSRSIPGQPYGYTF; CDR3nt: TGTGCCAGCAGCCGATCTATCCCGGGACAGCCCTATGGCTACACCTTC
j_gene: TRBJ1-4; abundance: NA; v_gene: TRBV5-4; d_gene: TRBD1; CDR3aa: CASSGQGAANEKLFF; CDR3nt: TGTGCCAGCAGCGGACAGGGGGCAGCGAATGAAAAACTGTTTTTT
j_gene: TRBJ2-3; abundance: few; v_gene: TRBV6-6; d_gene: NA; CDR3aa: CASRTSATDTQYF; CDR3nt: TGTGCCAGCAGGACCTCTGCCACAGATACGCAGTATTTT
j_gene: TRBJ2-7; abundance: few; v_gene: TRBV27; d_gene: TRBD2; CDR3aa: CASRLAGEVGEQYF; CDR3nt: TGTGCCAGTCGACTAGCGGGAGAAGTGGGCGAGCAGTACTTC
j_gene: TRBJ2-6; abundance: NA; v_gene: TRBV5-4; d_gene: NA; CDR3aa: CASSQTNSGANVLTF; CDR3nt: TGTGCCAGCAGCCAGACGAACTCTGGGGCCAACGTCCTGACTTTC
j_gene: TRBJ2-7; abundance: NA; v_gene: TRBV9; d_gene: TRBD1; CDR3aa: CASSRTGGLAYEQYF; CDR3nt: TGTGCCAGCAGCAGGACAGGGGGATTAGCCTACGAGCAGTACTTC
j_gene: TRBJ1-3; abundance: NA; v_gene: TRBV2; d_gene: TRBD1; CDR3aa: CASYFDRGNTIYF; CDR3nt: TGTGCCAGCTATTTCGACAGGGGGAACACCATATATTTT
j_gene: TRBJ1-5; abundance: NA; v_gene: TRBV4-2; d_gene: TRBD1; CDR3aa: CASSLDRDPNQPQHF; CDR3nt: TGTGCCAGCAGCCTCGACAGGGATCCCAATCAGCCCCAGCATTTT
j_gene: TRBJ2-2; abundance: once; v_gene: TRBV6-5; d_gene: TRBD1; CDR3aa: CASSNDRGPTGELFF; CDR3nt: TGTGCCAGCAGCAACGACAGGGGTCCCACCGGGGAGCTGTTTTTT
j_gene: TRBJ2-4; abundance: once; v_gene: TRBV5-4; d_gene: NA; CDR3aa: CASSMWTQNIQYF; CDR3nt: TGTGCCAGCAGTATGTGGACCCAAAACATTCAGTACTTC
j_gene: TRBJ1-4; abundance: NA; v_gene: TRBV11-2; d_gene: NA; CDR3aa: CASSPRGATNEKLFF; CDR3nt: TGTGCCAGCAGCCCCCGAGGTGCAACTAATGAAAAACTGTTTTTT
j_gene: TRBJ2-1; abundance: few; v_gene: TRBV5-1; d_gene: TRBD2; CDR3aa: CASSEGTSGSFEQFF; CDR3nt: TGCGCCAGCAGCGAGGGGACTAGCGGGAGTTTTGAGCAGTTCTTC
j_gene: TRBJ2-6; abundance: many; v_gene: TRBV7-2; d_gene: NA; CDR3aa: CASSRGPGAGANVLTF; CDR3nt: TGTGCCAGCAGCCGGGGGCCGGGTGCTGGGGCCAACGTCCTGACTTTC
j_gene: TRBJ1-2; abundance: NA; v_gene: TRBV6-1; d_gene: NA; CDR3aa: CASLPTGSYGYTF; CDR3nt: TGTGCCAGTCTCCCGACAGGCAGCTATGGCTACACCTTC
j_gene: TRBJ2-3; abundance: NA; v_gene: TRBV11-3; d_gene: NA; CDR3aa: CASSSHRADTQYF; CDR3nt: TGTGCCAGCAGCTCTCACAGGGCAGATACGCAGTATTTT
j_gene: TRBJ2-7; abundance: few; v_gene: TRBV7-9; d_gene: TRBD1; CDR3aa: CASSLRTGETYEQYF; CDR3nt: TGTGCCAGCAGCTTAAGGACAGGGGAGACCTACGAGCAGTACTTC
j_gene: TRBJ2-3; abundance: NA; v_gene: TRBV29-1; d_gene: TRBD2; CDR3aa: CSVGTSGTGTQYF; CDR3nt: TGCAGCGTTGGGACTAGCGGGACGGGTACGCAGTATTTT
j_gene: TRBJ2-2; abundance: NA; v_gene: TRBV28; d_gene: NA; CDR3aa: CASSFQDSGELFF; CDR3nt: TGTGCCAGCAGTTTCCAGGACTCCGGGGAGCTGTTTTTT
j_gene: TRBJ2-5; abundance: few; v_gene: TRBV11-2; d_gene: NA; CDR3aa: CASTQGTGRETQYF; CDR3nt: TGTGCCAGCACCCAAGGCACAGGGAGAGAGACCCAGTACTTC
j_gene: TRBJ1-3; abundance: NA; v_gene: TRBV9; d_gene: NA; CDR3aa: CASDRGGRNTIYF; CDR3nt: TGTGCCAGCGATCGCGGGGGGAGAAACACCATATATTTT
j_gene: TRBJ2-7; abundance: NA; v_gene: TRBV28; d_gene: NA; CDR3aa: CASTQNRQSRYEQYF; CDR3nt: TGTGCCAGCACCCAAAATCGGCAGAGCCGTTACGAGCAGTACTTC
j_gene: TRBJ2-7; abundance: NA; v_gene: TRBV28; d_gene: TRBD2; CDR3aa: CASSPGGVLRSEQYF; CDR3nt: TGTGCCAGCAGTCCTGGGGGGGTGCTTCGGTCCGAGCAGTACTTC